This T cell receptor (beta chain) originates from a study of blood T cells in healthy people across ages. Findings and caveats of the study: Bulk PBMC profiling left naive and antigen-experienced comparisons inconclusive.

The CDR3 covers 17 residues. The germline V gene encodes CDR1 SGDLS and CDR2 YYNGEE. V was pared by 3 bases and J by 0 bases, with 5 bases of the junction left unmatched. Researchers collected 7.5 to 10 milliliters of peripheral blood from every single donor. This clonotype came up a few times. Its antigen is not known. Using a J-beta primer mix together with a sample-barcoded 5' primer, a second PCR was run for about 7 to 12 cycles. TCRdb processed the 5' RACE reads anew with MiXCR; each CDR3 protein has one entry. The top ten clones hold approximately 0.79% of a sample with about 1 million distinct CDR3 sequences, about 25% of them seen once. The data also belong to a second study, concerning T cells of mothers and their children. That work adds: Overlap measured in related mother-child pairs was slightly, non-significantly higher than in unrelated pairs.

The chain is built from TRBV9 and TRBJ2-4; 11 bases match TRBD2. Sequencing was performed on blood. This TCR derives from a girl aged 2 to 9 in good health. The CDR3 protein is CASSGGLADVAKNIQYF. The DNA of the CDR3 is TGTGCCAGCAGCGGGGGACTAGCGGACGTAGCCAAAAACATTCAGTACTTC.